This T cell receptor (beta chain) derives from a study of technical replicates of blood from a handful of donors. Repertoires were generated with immunoSEQ multiplex PCR, while TCRdb's copy carries only in-frame clones and drops some. In the table there are tens of thousands of clones, over 90% of which are singletons. V was cut by 4 bases and J by 3 bases, with 12 bases left in between. The CDR3 is 13 residues long. The germline V gene has CDR1 GTSNPN and CDR2 SVGIG (reference sequence). The sequenced sample consisted of T cells isolated from PBMCs. The chain employs TRBV30 and TRBJ1-1, with a weak D call TRBD1 (5 bases). The origin of this receptor is a human donor in good health. The CDR3: CAWTKTVYTEAFF. CDR3 sequence (DNA): TGTGCCTGGACAAAGACAGTATACACTGAAGCTTTCTTT.